This T cell receptor beta chain was obtained from a study of shared clonotypes between healthy human individuals. Naive CD8 cells comprised CD45RO-negative, CCR7-positively selected cells, excluding terminally differentiated effector memory CD45RA+ cells. The V gene's germline CDR1 is SNHLY and CDR2 FYNNEI. The V end was cut by 11 bases, the J end by 10 bases, with 17 bases between. CDR3 length: 11 residues. The sample holds a few counts of this clone. Measured with immunoSEQ multiplex PCR; TCRdb has only the in-frame clones, and not every one. The sample shows roughly 2 million clones, about 95% of them seen only once.

The specimen was naive CD8+ T cells sorted from blood. This receptor was identified in a man between 18 and 29 years old in good health. The J gene is TRBJ1-2, the V gene TRBV2; D perhaps matches TRBD1 (5 bases). The CDR3 DNA reads as TGTGCCGGAACAGGTCCCTTAGACTACACCTTC. Its protein is CAGTGPLDYTF.